The next 29 T cell receptor beta chains were all read from a single sample in a study of siplizumab effects on memory and regulatory T cells. Measured with immunoSEQ multiplex PCR; TCRdb has only the in-frame clones, and not every one. This sample has fewer than 85,000 clones, with roughly 94% found just once. Sequencing used CD8+ T cells sorted from blood. All receptors come from a human donor in good health.

The chain is built from TRBV7-9 and TRBJ2-1; 11 bases map to TRBD1. Trimming took 6 bases from V and 5 from J; bases not matched to a gene: 6. The CDR3 loop spans 15 amino acids. Germline CDR1 and CDR2: SEHNR and FQNEAQ (reference sequence). As DNA, the CDR3 is TGTGCCAGCAGTGCCGGGACAGGGGGTGACAATGAGCAGTTCTTC. Amino acids: CASSAGTGGDNEQFF.

J is TRBJ2-1 and V is TRBV13; tentatively, D is TRBD2 (6 bases). The CDR3 has 15 residues. Per the germline V gene, CDR1 is PRHDT and CDR2 is FYEKMQ (reference sequence). Trimming shortened V by 5 bases and J by 2 bases, and 13 bases separated the two germline ends. This CDR3 reads CASSPRGAPYNEQFF. The CDR3 DNA sequence: TGTGCCAGCAGCCCGCGGGGAGCCCCCTACAATGAGCAGTTCTTC.

The DNA for the CDR3 is TGTGCCAGCACCGGGACTAGCGGGAGGCGGTACGAGCAGTACTTC. Protein: CASTGTSGRRYEQYF. V gene TRBV28 combines with J gene TRBJ2-7; 15 bases align to TRBD2. After removal of 7 bases from V and 4 bases from J, the junction contained 5 bases not matched to a gene. The CDR3 covers 15 residues. Germline CDR1 MDHEN, CDR2 SYDVKM. Using reference TRBV28 and TRBJ2-7 for the parts outside the CDR3, the full variable domain is DVKVTQSSRYLVKRTGEKVFLECVQDMDHENMFWYRQDPGLGLRLIYFSYDVKMKEKGDIPEGYSVSREKKERFSLILESASTNQTSMYLCASTGTSGRRYEQYFGPGTRLTVT.

The chain is built from TRBV5-4 and TRBJ1-1; D is unclear. This CDR3 contains 13 residues. CDR1 and CDR2 from the germline V gene are SGHNT and YYREEE (reference sequence). V was cut by 2 bases and J by 4 bases, with 9 bases left in between. The CDR3 DNA reads TGTGCCAGCAGCTTAGGAGAGGCCACTGAAGCTTTCTTT. This codes for CASSLGEATEAFF.

The chain combines TRBV5-1 with TRBJ2-1; D might be TRBD2 (5 bases). V dropped 0 bases and J dropped 8 bases, with 9 bases sitting between them. The CDR3 extends over 13 amino acids. CDR1 and CDR2 (germline): SGHRS, YFSETQ. CDR3 protein: CASSLEPRDEQFF. In DNA, the CDR3 is TGCGCCAGCAGCTTGGAGCCGAGGGATGAGCAGTTCTTC.

The V and J genes are TRBV2 and TRBJ1-2, with a weak D call TRBD1 (6 bases). The CDR3 contains 12 residues. Germline V CDR1 and CDR2: SNHLY, FYNNEI. V lost 4 bases and J lost 7, with 10 bases in between. This CDR3 is CASSGGAAGYTF. The CDR3 region has the DNA TGTGCCAGCAGTGGGGGGGCTGCTGGCTACACCTTC.

The gene calls are TRBV19 and TRBJ2-7, with no clear D. Trimming cost V 5 bases and J 3 bases, with 11 bases left between them. Germline V gene sequence: CDR1 LNHDA, CDR2 SQIVND (reference sequence). CDR3 size: 13 residues. The CDR3 DNA is TGTGCCAGTAGTGCGACTGGGTACTACGAGCAGTACTTC. Its protein product is CASSATGYYEQYF.

This chain links TRBV14 with TRBJ1-1, with no clear D. Germline V gene sequence: CDR1 SGHDN, CDR2 FVKESK. V dropped 4 bases and J dropped 0 bases, with 18 bases sitting between them. The CDR3 sequence is 17 residues long. DNA for the CDR3: TGTGCCAGCAGCCCCCTCGATTTTGCGGGAATGAACACTGAAGCTTTCTTT. This translates into CASSPLDFAGMNTEAFF.

The V gene is TRBV28, the J gene TRBJ2-7; D tentatively fits TRBD1 or TRBD2 (6 bases each). CDR1 is MDHEN and CDR2 is SYDVKM in the germline V gene. The CDR3 totals 16 residues. Trimming left V 2 bases short and J 5 bases short, with 19 bases between. CDR3 loop: CASSLQGYGRSHEQYF. CDR3 coding DNA: TGTGCCAGCAGTTTACAGGGGTACGGGAGATCCCACGAGCAGTACTTC.

The chain is built from TRBV6-1 and TRBJ2-5, with TRBD1 as a possible D gene (6 bases). The V gene's germline CDR1 is MNHNS and CDR2 SASEGT. V dropped 6 bases and J dropped 2 bases, with 13 bases sitting between them. The CDR3 sequence is 14 residues long. DNA of the CDR3: TGTGCCAGCAGGGTAGGACAGACACAAGAGACCCAGTACTTC. Protein: CASRVGQTQETQYF.

The V call is TRBV19, the J call TRBJ1-1; the D gene is possibly TRBD1 (5 bases). V lost 3 bases and J lost 5, with 13 bases in between. The CDR3 length is 14 residues. Germline CDR1 and CDR2: LNHDA and SQIVND (reference sequence). Here the CDR3 DNA reads TGTGCCAGTAGTATTCTGGGGTCAGGGACTGAAGCTTTCTTT. It codes for CASSILGSGTEAFF.

The chain uses TRBV7-9 and TRBJ2-5; possibly TRBD2 for D (6 bases). The CDR3 consists of 12 residues. Germline V gene data show CDR1 as SEHNR and CDR2 as FQNEAQ (reference sequence). Between the trimmed V and J ends, which lost 6 bases and 7 bases, there was a span of 12 bases. This chain's CDR3 is CASSGTAGTQYF. DNA of the CDR3: TGTGCCAGCAGTGGGACTGCGGGGACCCAGTACTTC.

The V and J genes are TRBV6-6 and TRBJ1-4, with TRBD1 as a possible D gene (6 bases). V gave up 5 bases and J gave up 5 bases, with 6 bases separating them. The CDR3 sequence is 12 residues long. Per the germline V gene, CDR1 is MNHNY and CDR2 is SVGAGI (reference sequence). The CDR3 loop reads CASSRGNEKLFF. Here the CDR3 DNA reads TGTGCCAGCAGTAGGGGGAATGAAAAACTGTTTTTT.

The chain uses TRBV5-1 and TRBJ1-4; D gene unclear. Germline CDR1 is SGHRS and CDR2 is YFSETQ. The CDR3 totals 17 residues. The V gene lost 2 bases and the J gene lost 0 bases, with 14 bases spanning the gap. This chain's CDR3 is CASSFMGKHATNEKLFF. The CDR3 DNA reads TGCGCCAGCAGCTTCATGGGCAAGCATGCAACTAATGAAAAACTGTTTTTT.

This clone appeared a single time. The rearrangement joins TRBV29-1 to TRBJ2-7; no definite D call. There are 11 residues in the CDR3. Germline values: CDR1 SQVTM, CDR2 ANQGSEA. V was shortened by 5 bases and J by 6 bases, with 11 bases between the two germline ends. CDR3 nucleotide sequence: TGCAGCGTTCCGGCCCCCCTCGAGCAGTACTTC. Protein: CSVPAPLEQYF.

The chain combines TRBV7-9 with TRBJ2-7; no clear D. V lost 5 bases to trimming and J lost 2 bases, with 19 bases between them. The CDR3 consists of 16 residues. CDR1 is SEHNR and CDR2 is FQNEAQ in the germline V gene (reference sequence). The CDR3 loop reads CASSQDGSAETYEQYF. The CDR3 region has the DNA TGTGCCAGCAGCCAAGATGGGTCTGCCGAAACCTACGAGCAGTACTTC.

The V gene is TRBV27, the J gene TRBJ2-5; no clear D. This CDR3 comprises 15 residues. Trimming removed 1 base from V and 2 bases from J, with 11 bases in between. Per germline, CDR1 MNHEY and CDR2 SMNVEV (reference sequence). CDR3 sequence reads: CASSLLARVQETQYF. The CDR3 DNA reads as TGTGCCAGCAGTTTATTGGCCCGAGTACAAGAGACCCAGTACTTC.

The chain carries TRBV6-5 and TRBJ2-7, with 10 bases lining up with TRBD2. Germline CDR1 is MNHEY and CDR2 is SVGAGI. Germline trimming cut 2 bases from V and 0 bases from J; bases unmatched to any gene: 4. The CDR3 is made up of 16 amino acids. In nucleotides, the CDR3 is TGTGCCAGCAGTTACGCCGGGACTAGCGTCTCCTACGAGCAGTACTTC. This encodes CASSYAGTSVSYEQYF.

The V call is TRBV4-1, the J call TRBJ1-5, with 7 bases matching TRBD1. V lost 3 bases, J lost 3 bases, and 17 bases stayed unmatched. CDR3 length: 19 residues. Germline values: CDR1 MGHRA, CDR2 YSYEKL. The CDR3 DNA reads as TGCGCCAGCAGCCACACAATTCCAGGGGACAGTAGGACCAATCAGCCCCAGCATTTT. Translating gives CASSHTIPGDSRTNQPQHF.

This chain joins TRBV19 and TRBJ2-1; D perhaps matches TRBD2 (6 bases). The CDR3 covers 15 residues. Germline V gene lookup returns CDR1 LNHDA and CDR2 SQIVND (reference sequence). V dropped 2 bases and J dropped 0 bases, with 8 bases sitting between them. DNA for the CDR3: TGTGCCAGTAGTATAACCGGGAGCTCCTACAATGAGCAGTTCTTC. It yields the protein CASSITGSSYNEQFF.

This rearrangement joins TRBV7-2 to TRBJ2-7; 15 bases map to TRBD2. The J segment lost 5 bases and the V segment lost 5 bases, leaving 10 bases of the junction unmatched. CDR1 is SGHTA and CDR2 is FQGNSA in the germline V gene. The CDR3 has 17 amino acids. The CDR3 region is CASSTNGLAGGDHEQYF. The CDR3 DNA reads as TGTGCCAGCAGCACGAATGGACTAGCGGGAGGGGACCACGAGCAGTACTTC.

This sequence joins TRBV7-9 and TRBJ2-5, with 7 bases matching TRBD1. Germline V lookup: CDR1 SEHNR, CDR2 FQNEAQ (reference sequence). The CDR3 is made up of 15 amino acids. V lost 4 bases and J lost 1; bases outside the gene matches: 6. CDR3 in amino acids: CASSYSTGIQETQYF. The CDR3 region has the DNA TGTGCCAGCAGCTACTCGACAGGGATCCAAGAGACCCAGTACTTC. Complete variable domain (other parts from reference TRBV7-9 and TRBJ2-5): DTGVSQNPRHKITKRGQNVTFRCDPISEHNRLYWYRQTLGQGPEFLTYFQNEAQLEKSRLLSDRFSAERPKGSFSTLEIQRTEQGDSAMYLCASSYSTGIQETQYFGPGTRLLVL.

The rearrangement joins TRBV6-1 to TRBJ2-1; 9 bases align to TRBD1. The CDR3 is 14 residues long. J lost 6 bases, V lost 6 bases, and 6 bases had no gene match. Germline values: CDR1 MNHNS, CDR2 SASEGT. CDR3 residues: CASRPGQGRNEQFF. The CDR3 region has the DNA TGTGCCAGCAGACCCGGACAGGGGCGCAATGAGCAGTTCTTC.

The V call is TRBV2, the J call TRBJ2-7; 7 positions agree with TRBD2. The trim removed 1 base at V and 7 bases at J, leaving 10 bases unmatched. CDR1 SNHLY and CDR2 FYNNEI come from the germline V gene. The length of the CDR3 is 15 residues. CDR3: CASSEELRDYGEQYF. The CDR3 DNA reads as TGTGCCAGCAGTGAAGAGCTTCGGGACTATGGGGAGCAGTACTTC.

This clone was recorded once. The V and J genes are TRBV5-6 and TRBJ2-3; no reliable D call. This CDR3 is 14 amino acids long. V was trimmed by 2 bases and J by 4 bases, leaving 11 bases between them. Germline V gives CDR1 SGHDT, CDR2 YYEEEE. DNA for the CDR3: TGTGCCAGCAGCTTAGGGATGTCTCCAGATACGCAGTATTTT. Translating it yields CASSLGMSPDTQYF.

The chain couples TRBV4-1 to TRBJ2-3; 9 nucleotides match TRBD2. The CDR3 is 15 residues long. V gave up 4 bases and J gave up 2 bases; unmatched junction bases: 4. CDR1 and CDR2 from the germline V gene are MGHRA and YSYEKL. The CDR3 sequence is CASSRLAETTDTQYF. DNA of the CDR3: TGCGCCAGCAGCCGACTAGCGGAGACCACAGATACGCAGTATTTT.

This clone was seen a single time. V and J are TRBV2 and TRBJ1-1; D uncertain. Germline loops: CDR1 SNHLY, CDR2 FYNNEI. V lost 2 bases and J 7 bases, leaving 17 bases between the germline ends. This CDR3 is built from 15 residues. This chain's CDR3 is CASSERSNPGVEAFF. The CDR3 nucleotides are TGTGCCAGCAGTGAACGCAGTAATCCGGGCGTTGAAGCTTTCTTT.

The rearrangement joins TRBV5-8 to TRBJ2-7; tentatively, D is TRBD2 (6 bases). Germline V lookup: CDR1 SGHTS, CDR2 YDEGEE. Trimming shortened V by 0 bases and J by 2 bases, and 9 bases separated the two germline ends. The CDR3 has 14 amino acids. For the CDR3, the DNA is TGTGCCAGCAGCTTGGAGCGCGGGACCTACGAGCAGTACTTC. It translates to CASSLERGTYEQYF.

The genes are TRBV7-9 and TRBJ2-3; D may be TRBD2 (6 bases). Germline CDR1 is SEHNR and CDR2 is FQNEAQ (reference sequence). There are 16 residues in the CDR3. Trimming removed 4 bases from V and 4 bases from J, with 18 bases in between. CDR3 sequence (DNA): TGTGCCAGCAGCTCCTTGGGGACTCCTACCCCAGATACGCAGTATTTT. Amino acid sequence: CASSSLGTPTPDTQYF.